This paragraph covers one TCR beta chain sequence. The antigen is undetermined. The entry originates in a study of CD8 T cells in Susac syndrome. Sequencing of TCR beta drew on CD8+ and CD4+ T cells from blood. Negative isolation yielded the CD8+ and CD4+ T cells, while FACS enriched the TEMRA cells. The RNA, about 0.45 to 1 ug, was put through reverse transcription using random hexamers. With immunoSEQ multiplex PCR, TCR beta CDR3 was amplified across 54 Vbeta and 13 Jbeta. TCRdb processed the immunoSEQ multiplex PCR reads anew with MiXCR; each CDR3 protein has one entry. The sample lists more than 120,000 distinct CDR3 sequences; around 94% were seen once. Findings of the study overall: The authors acknowledged that their TCR sequencing and HLA analysis involved a relatively small number of individuals.

This CDR3 has 16 amino acids. CDR1 is LGHDT and CDR2 is YNNKEL in the germline V gene (reference sequence). Deletions cut 3 bases from V and 0 bases from J, with 12 bases between. The V call is TRBV3-1, the J call TRBJ1-5; D is ambiguous. The sequenced sample was CD4+ T cells from PBMCs. This clonotype originated in a human donor in good health. The CDR3 here is CASSQSTAYSNQPQHF. CDR3 nucleotide sequence: TGTGCCAGCAGCCAGTCTACAGCTTATAGCAATCAGCCCCAGCATTTT.